One sample yielded the 27 T cell receptor beta chains listed below, sequenced in a study of OX40 agonist ivuxolimab in advanced cancers. TCRdb's table, derived via immunoSEQ multiplex PCR, lists solely in-frame clones and lacks some. The sample yields some 95,000 clones, around 92% seen once. The sample in question was CD4+ or CD8+ T cells sorted from blood, obtained in a trial of the OX40 agonist ivuxolimab. All receptors come from an adult with an advanced solid tumor such as melanoma, head and neck, liver or kidney cancer.

The chain is built from TRBV19 and TRBJ2-1; D possibly corresponds to TRBD2 (6 bases). The CDR3 consists of 16 residues. V lost 5 bases and J lost 9, with 23 bases in between. CDR1 is LNHDA, CDR2 SQIVND, per germline (reference sequence). The CDR3: CASSAPGLSGVGEQFF. In nucleotides, the CDR3 is TGTGCCAGTAGTGCTCCTGGCCTGTCGGGGGTTGGTGAGCAGTTCTTC.

The chain combines TRBV7-9 with TRBJ2-5; the D call may be TRBD1 or TRBD2 (5 bases each). CDR1 SEHNR and CDR2 FQNEAQ come from the germline V gene (reference sequence). The length of the CDR3 is 14 residues. V gave up 5 bases and J gave up 4 bases, with 14 bases separating them. The CDR3 coding sequence is TGTGCCAGCAGCCAAAACCGGGACCTAGAGACCCAGTACTTC. It encodes CASSQNRDLETQYF. The variable domain in full, with the rest retrieved from reference TRBV7-9 and TRBJ2-5, is DTGVSQNPRHKITKRGQNVTFRCDPISEHNRLYWYRQTLGQGPEFLTYFQNEAQLEKSRLLSDRFSAERPKGSFSTLEIQRTEQGDSAMYLCASSQNRDLETQYFGPGTRLLVL.

The rearrangement joins TRBV21-1 to TRBJ2-1; no check of the table's D call, TRBD2, against the DNA was made. TRBV21-1 is a documented pseudogene. CDR3 size: 19 residues. The CDR3 here is CASSKEVRVSRSSYNEQFF. CDR3 nucleotide sequence: TGTGCCAGCAGCAAGGAGGTGAGGGTTTCGCGGAGCTCCTACAATGAGCAGTTCTTC.

CDR3 sequence reads: CASSPAEELFF. The DNA for the CDR3 is TGTGCCAGCTCACCAGCGGAGGAGCTGTTTTTT. The V and J genes are TRBV18 and TRBJ2-2; D unresolved. This CDR3 is 11 amino acids long. Germline lookup yields CDR1 KGHSH and CDR2 LQKENI. V lost 2 bases and J lost 10, with 5 bases in between.

This chain connects TRBV11-2 to TRBJ2-2, with D possibly TRBD1 on 5 matching bases. V lost 2 bases to trimming and J lost 2 bases, with 9 bases between them. Germline V gene sequence: CDR1 SGHAT, CDR2 FQNNGV. There are 15 residues in the CDR3. For the CDR3, the DNA is TGTGCCAGCAGCTTACAGGGATCTAACACCGGGGAGCTGTTTTTT. It is translated as CASSLQGSNTGELFF.

The chain links TRBV11-2 to TRBJ2-3; 9 nucleotides agree with TRBD2. V was clipped by 5 bases and J by 1 base; unmatched bases: 4. The CDR3 covers 15 residues. The germline V gene encodes CDR1 SGHAT and CDR2 FQNNGV. The CDR3 loop is CASSMAGGGTDTQYF. The CDR3 nucleotides are TGTGCCAGCAGCATGGCGGGGGGGGGCACAGATACGCAGTATTTT. The entire variable domain, with the rest obtained from reference TRBV11-2 and TRBJ2-3, is as follows: EAGVAQSPRYKIIEKRQSVAFWCNPISGHATLYWYQQILGQGPKLLIQFQNNGVVDDSQLPKDRFSAERLKGVDSTLKIQPAKLEDSAVYLCASSMAGGGTDTQYFGPGTRLTVL.

Only one count was recorded for this clone. V usage is TRBV27 and J usage is TRBJ2-3, with 7 positions matching TRBD2. This CDR3 is 16 amino acids long. Germline CDR1 reads MNHEY; CDR2 reads SMNVEV (reference sequence). V lost 6 bases and J lost 1; bases outside the gene matches: 10. CDR3 loop: CASSPERGRGTDTQYF. DNA of the CDR3: TGTGCCAGCAGCCCCGAGAGAGGGAGGGGCACAGATACGCAGTATTTT.

This clone was found once. This chain uses TRBV29-1 with TRBJ2-4, with D unresolved. V was trimmed by 2 bases and J by 10 bases, leaving 18 bases between them. Germline lookup yields CDR1 SQVTM and CDR2 ANQGSEA. The CDR3 runs 14 residues. The CDR3 protein is CSVEIRHFIAIQYF. The CDR3, as DNA: TGCAGCGTTGAAATAAGACATTTTATTGCGATTCAGTACTTC.

The gene calls are TRBV9 and TRBJ1-2; D not certain. With 0 bases removed from V and 8 bases from J, the gap between germline ends came to 8 bases. The CDR3 loop spans 12 amino acids. Germline values: CDR1 SGDLS, CDR2 YYNGEE. The CDR3 DNA is TGTGCCAGCAGCGTAGATGGGAACGGCTACACCTTC. This sequence encodes CASSVDGNGYTF.

The V and J genes are TRBV7-8 and TRBJ1-2; D uncertain. This CDR3 is 15 amino acids long. The V end lost 5 bases, the J end lost 4 bases, and 17 bases lay between the germline ends. Germline V gene sequence: CDR1 SGHVS, CDR2 FQNEAQ. CDR3 DNA sequence: TGTGCCAGCAGCCCCTCTTTAGGGCTGGCCTATGGCTACACCTTC. The encoded protein is CASSPSLGLAYGYTF.

J is TRBJ2-5 and V is TRBV4-1; 8 bases line up with TRBD2. Germline V CDR1 and CDR2: MGHRA, YSYEKL. This CDR3 has 16 amino acids. The junction had 9 bases not matched to a gene; V was cut back by 3 bases and J by 3 bases. The CDR3 sequence: CASSQDPGLDKETQYF. In DNA form, the CDR3 reads TGCGCCAGCAGCCAGGATCCGGGACTAGATAAAGAGACCCAGTACTTC.

In this sample, this clone turned up a few times. V is TRBV9 and J is TRBJ2-2; the D is unclear. Trimming pared 0 bases from V and 3 bases from J, leaving 3 bases between. CDR3 size: 13 residues. Germline CDR1 reads SGDLS; CDR2 reads YYNGEE. The CDR3 region is CASSVGDTGELFF. As DNA, the CDR3 is TGTGCCAGCAGCGTAGGGGACACCGGGGAGCTGTTTTTT.

The rearrangement links TRBV21-1 to TRBJ2-4; the D call in the table, TRBD1, was not verified against the DNA. TRBV21-1 is a recognized pseudogene. This CDR3 is 18 amino acids long. Here the CDR3 DNA reads TGTGCCAGCAGCAAAGTGGACAAGAACCCCCTAGCCAAAAACATTCAGTACTTC. Its protein product is CASSKVDKNPLAKNIQYF.

The chain carries TRBV11-3 and TRBJ1-2; D is undetermined. V was clipped by 1 base and J by 8 bases, with 11 bases between them. The CDR3 is 13 amino acids. Germline CDR1 reads SGHNT; CDR2 reads YENEEA. The DNA for the CDR3 is TGTGCCAGCAGCTTAGGGCGGGAATACGGCTACACCTTC. This encodes CASSLGREYGYTF.

This clone was picked up one time. V and J are TRBV10-3 and TRBJ1-3; D is possibly TRBD1 (6 bases). The CDR3 consists of 14 residues. From germline, CDR1 is ENHRY and CDR2 SYGVKD. V was clipped by 5 bases and J by 0 bases, with 8 bases between them. CDR3 nucleotides: TGTGCCATCAGTACAGGGAGCTCTGGAAACACCATATATTTT. Translated, it gives CAISTGSSGNTIYF.

The chain joins TRBV7-8 to TRBJ2-3, with TRBD2 matching 13 bases. This CDR3 has 16 residues. With 5 bases clipped from V and 3 bases from J, the junction kept 5 bases outside the gene matches. The V gene's germline CDR1 is SGHVS and CDR2 FQNEAQ. CDR3 nucleotide sequence: TGTGCCAGCAGCCCCACTAGCGGGAGGGTTACAGATACGCAGTATTTT. Encoded protein: CASSPTSGRVTDTQYF.

V gene TRBV7-9 combines with J gene TRBJ2-3; D possibly uses TRBD1 or TRBD2 (5 bases each). Trimming took 1 base from V and 2 from J, leaving 10 bases between them. The length of the CDR3 is 15 residues. CDR1 is SEHNR, CDR2 FQNEAQ, per germline (reference sequence). The CDR3, as DNA: TGTGCCAGCAGCTTAGATGGGACCGACACAGATACGCAGTATTTT. It codes for CASSLDGTDTDTQYF.

The genes are TRBV7-3 and TRBJ2-3, with 7 bases lining up with TRBD2. The V gene's germline CDR1 is SGHTA and CDR2 FQGTGA. The CDR3 spans 15 residues. Trimming removed 5 bases from V and 6 bases from J; junction bases left unmatched: 11. In nucleotides, the CDR3 is TGTGCCAGCAGCCCATTTGGGGGGGGTATGGATACGCAGTATTTT. It translates to CASSPFGGGMDTQYF.

This clone has a single count. CDR3 loop: CACRRTGELFF. In DNA form, the CDR3 reads TGTGCCTGCCGCAGGACCGGGGAGCTGTTTTTT. The genes are TRBV30 and TRBJ2-2; no firm D call. The CDR3 spans 11 residues. Germline V gene sequence: CDR1 GTSNPN, CDR2 SVGIG (reference sequence). Trimming left V 6 bases short and J 5 bases short, with 7 bases between.

The chain recombines TRBV10-3 with TRBJ2-3; 15 bases match TRBD2. The CDR3 is 17 residues long. Germline CDR1 and CDR2: ENHRY and SYGVKD. Germline trimming cut 10 bases from V and 1 base from J; bases unmatched to any gene: 9. The CDR3 region has the DNA TGTGCCACCGCTTACGGACTAGCGGGAGGGCGCACAGATACGCAGTATTTT. This codes for CATAYGLAGGRTDTQYF.

The V call is TRBV6-1, the J call TRBJ1-5; D possibly corresponds to TRBD1 (5 bases). CDR3 length: 13 residues. V was clipped by 2 bases and J by 7 bases, with 9 bases between them. Looked up from germline, CDR1 is MNHNS and CDR2 is SASEGT. In DNA, the CDR3 is TGTGCCAGCAGTGAATGGGGGTTCCAGCCCCAGCATTTT. Translation: CASSEWGFQPQHF.

The rearrangement uses TRBV5-4 and TRBJ2-7, with D maybe TRBD1 (6 bases). The germline gives CDR1 SGHNT, CDR2 YYREEE (reference sequence). The ends were cut back, 0 bases at V and 4 bases at J, with 14 bases in the middle. CDR3 length: 15 residues. CDR3 DNA: TGTGCCAGCAGCTTGGTGGGGGCGGGCCTATACGAGCAGTACTTC. Encoded protein: CASSLVGAGLYEQYF.

The CDR3 region is CASSADSLYGYTF. CDR3 DNA sequence: TGTGCCAGCAGCGCCGACAGCCTCTATGGCTACACCTTC. The rearrangement joins TRBV5-4 to TRBJ1-2; a possible D gene is TRBD1 (5 bases). The CDR3 contains 13 residues. The V and J ends lost 4 bases and 4 bases respectively, with 11 bases between them. CDR1 SGHNT and CDR2 YYREEE come from the germline V gene (reference sequence). Full variable domain (missing parts from reference TRBV5-4 and TRBJ1-2): ETGVTQSPTHLIKTRGQQVTLRCSSQSGHNTVSWYQQALGQGPQFIFQYYREEENGRGNFPPRFSGLQFPNYSSELNVNALELDDSALYLCASSADSLYGYTFGSGTRLTVV.

The J gene is TRBJ1-1, the V gene TRBV5-1; 7 bases map to TRBD1. CDR1 SGHRS and CDR2 YFSETQ come from the germline V gene. The CDR3 has 15 amino acids. Trimming removed 6 bases from V and 2 bases from J; junction bases left unmatched: 10. CDR3 in DNA: TGCGCCAGCAATTGGGACAGCGGTTTAAACACTGAAGCTTTCTTT. It is translated as CASNWDSGLNTEAFF.

V and J are TRBV10-3 and TRBJ2-7; D remains ambiguous. The V end lost 3 bases, the J end lost 4 bases, and 7 bases lay between the germline ends. Germline V gene lookup returns CDR1 ENHRY and CDR2 SYGVKD. The CDR3 contains 12 residues. CDR3 amino acids: CAISELEYEQYF. Here the CDR3 DNA reads TGTGCCATCAGTGAATTGGAATACGAGCAGTACTTC.

The chain joins TRBV6-1 to TRBJ1-1; D ambiguous. The CDR3 consists of 13 residues. Trimming removed 5 bases at V and 1 base at J, with 8 bases between. Germline CDR1 MNHNS, CDR2 SASEGT. CDR3 region: CASSQKGNTEAFF. In DNA, the CDR3 is TGTGCCAGCAGTCAAAAGGGGAACACTGAAGCTTTCTTT.

The CDR3 region has the DNA TGTGCCAGCAGCCAAGGTTTCGAAAAACTGTTTTTT. This gives the protein CASSQGFEKLFF. The gene calls are TRBV14 and TRBJ1-4; D gene uncertain. The germline V and J ends were trimmed by 1 base and 8 bases, with 5 bases remaining between them. Germline V gene lookup returns CDR1 SGHDN and CDR2 FVKESK. This CDR3 has 12 residues.